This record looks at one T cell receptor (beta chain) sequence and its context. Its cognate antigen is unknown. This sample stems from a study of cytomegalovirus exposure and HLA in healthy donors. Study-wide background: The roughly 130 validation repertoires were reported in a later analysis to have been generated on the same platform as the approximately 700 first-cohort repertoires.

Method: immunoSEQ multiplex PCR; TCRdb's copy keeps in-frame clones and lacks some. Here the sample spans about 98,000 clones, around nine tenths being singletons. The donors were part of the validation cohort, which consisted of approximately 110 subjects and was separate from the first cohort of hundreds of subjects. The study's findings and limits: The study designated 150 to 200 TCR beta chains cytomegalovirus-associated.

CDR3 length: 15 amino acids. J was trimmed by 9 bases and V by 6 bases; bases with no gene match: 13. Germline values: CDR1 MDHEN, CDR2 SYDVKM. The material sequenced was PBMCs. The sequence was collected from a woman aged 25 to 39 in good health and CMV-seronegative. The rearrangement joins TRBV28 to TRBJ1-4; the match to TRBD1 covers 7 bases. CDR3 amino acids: CASSSLTGAGQKLFF. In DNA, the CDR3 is TGTGCCAGCAGCAGTCTAACAGGGGCGGGGCAAAAACTGTTTTTT.